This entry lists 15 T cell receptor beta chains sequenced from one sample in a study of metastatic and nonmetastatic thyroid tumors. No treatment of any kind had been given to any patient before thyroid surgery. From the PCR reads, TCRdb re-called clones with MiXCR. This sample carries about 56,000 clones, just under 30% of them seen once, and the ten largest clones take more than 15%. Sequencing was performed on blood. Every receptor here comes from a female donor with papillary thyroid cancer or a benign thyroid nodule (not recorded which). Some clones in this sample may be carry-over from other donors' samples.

CDR3 amino acids: CASSLGHQETQYF. DNA of the CDR3: TGTGCCAGCAGTTTGGGACACCAAGAGACCCAGTACTTC. V is TRBV27 and J is TRBJ2-5, with D possibly called TRBD1 or TRBD2 (5 bases each). Germline lookup yields CDR1 MNHEY and CDR2 SMNVEV (reference sequence). The CDR3 is 13 amino acids. The V and J ends lost 3 bases and 0 bases respectively, with 5 bases between them.

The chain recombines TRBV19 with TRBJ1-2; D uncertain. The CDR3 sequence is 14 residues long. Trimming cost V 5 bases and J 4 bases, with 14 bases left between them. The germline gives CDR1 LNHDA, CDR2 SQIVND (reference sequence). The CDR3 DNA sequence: TGTGCCAGTAGTTCGGAAGGAATACTCTATGGCTACACCTTC. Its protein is CASSSEGILYGYTF.

The CDR3: CASRRTEYSNQPQHF. CDR3 nucleotide sequence: TGTGCCAGCAGACGGACAGAGTATAGCAATCAGCCCCAGCATTTT. The chain couples TRBV6-2 or TRBV6-3 to TRBJ1-5; the D gene is possibly TRBD1 (6 bases). This CDR3 spans 15 amino acids. V was clipped by 6 bases and J by 0 bases, with 12 bases between them. Per the germline V gene, CDR1 is MNHEY and CDR2 is SVGEGT.

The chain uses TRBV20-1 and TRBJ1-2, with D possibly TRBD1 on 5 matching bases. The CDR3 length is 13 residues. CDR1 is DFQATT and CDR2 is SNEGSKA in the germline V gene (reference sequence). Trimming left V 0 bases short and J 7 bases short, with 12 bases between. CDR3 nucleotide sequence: TGCAGTGCTAGAGAGGCCGCAGGGACTGGCTACACCTTC. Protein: CSAREAAGTGYTF.

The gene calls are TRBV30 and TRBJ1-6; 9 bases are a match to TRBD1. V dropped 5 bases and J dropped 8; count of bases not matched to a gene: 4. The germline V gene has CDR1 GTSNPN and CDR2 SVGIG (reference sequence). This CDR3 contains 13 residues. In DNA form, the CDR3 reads TGTGCCTGGTCCGGGACAGGGCATTCACCCCTCCACTTT. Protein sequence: CAWSGTGHSPLHF.

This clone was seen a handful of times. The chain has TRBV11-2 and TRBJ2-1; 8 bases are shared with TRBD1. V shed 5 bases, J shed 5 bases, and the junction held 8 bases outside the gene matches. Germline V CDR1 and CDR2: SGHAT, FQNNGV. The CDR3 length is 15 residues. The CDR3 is CASSPRQGPDNEQFF. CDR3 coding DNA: TGTGCCAGCAGCCCAAGACAGGGGCCGGACAATGAGCAGTTCTTC.

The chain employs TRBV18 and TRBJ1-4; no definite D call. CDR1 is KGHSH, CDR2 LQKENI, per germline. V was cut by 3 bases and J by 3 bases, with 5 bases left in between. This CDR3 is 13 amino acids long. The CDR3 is CASSPGSNEKLFF. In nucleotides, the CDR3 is TGTGCCAGCTCACCGGGGTCTAATGAAAAACTGTTTTTT. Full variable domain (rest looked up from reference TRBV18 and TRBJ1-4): NAGVMQNPRHLVRRRGQEARLRCSPMKGHSHVYWYRQLPEEGLKFMVYLQKENIIDESGMPKERFSAEFPKEGPSILRIQQVVRGDSAAYFCASSPGSNEKLFFGSGTQLSVL.

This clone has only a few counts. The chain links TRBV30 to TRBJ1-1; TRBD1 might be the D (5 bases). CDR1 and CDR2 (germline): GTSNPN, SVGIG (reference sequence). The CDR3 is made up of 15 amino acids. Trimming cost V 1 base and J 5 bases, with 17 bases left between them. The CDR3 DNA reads TGTGCCTGGAGTGGAACCGGGACGGCGGGGACTGAAGCTTTCTTT. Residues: CAWSGTGTAGTEAFF.

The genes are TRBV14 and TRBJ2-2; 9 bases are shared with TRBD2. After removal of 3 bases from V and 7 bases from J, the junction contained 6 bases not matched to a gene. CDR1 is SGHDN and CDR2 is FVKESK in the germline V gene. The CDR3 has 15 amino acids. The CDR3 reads CASSHLREGGGELFF. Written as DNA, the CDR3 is TGTGCCAGCAGCCACTTGCGGGAGGGAGGCGGGGAGCTGTTTTTT.

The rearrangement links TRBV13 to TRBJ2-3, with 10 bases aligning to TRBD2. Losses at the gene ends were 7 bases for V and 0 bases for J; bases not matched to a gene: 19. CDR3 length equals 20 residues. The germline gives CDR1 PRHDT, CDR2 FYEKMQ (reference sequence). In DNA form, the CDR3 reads TGTGCCAGCATCTTCCGGGGGCTAGCGGGGGACTATCTAAGCACAGATACGCAGTATTTT. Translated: CASIFRGLAGDYLSTDTQYF.

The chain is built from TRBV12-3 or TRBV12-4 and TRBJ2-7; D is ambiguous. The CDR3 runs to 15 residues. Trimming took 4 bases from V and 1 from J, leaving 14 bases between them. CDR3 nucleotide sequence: TGTGCCAGCAGTTATAGCCGGGTCAGTTCCTACGAGCAGTACTTC. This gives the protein CASSYSRVSSYEQYF.

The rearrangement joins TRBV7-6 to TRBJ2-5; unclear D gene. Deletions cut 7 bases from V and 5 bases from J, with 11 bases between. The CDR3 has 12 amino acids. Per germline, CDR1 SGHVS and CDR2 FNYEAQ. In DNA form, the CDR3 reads TGTGCCAGCACAGGCGAGGCGGAGACCCAGTACTTC. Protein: CASTGEAETQYF.

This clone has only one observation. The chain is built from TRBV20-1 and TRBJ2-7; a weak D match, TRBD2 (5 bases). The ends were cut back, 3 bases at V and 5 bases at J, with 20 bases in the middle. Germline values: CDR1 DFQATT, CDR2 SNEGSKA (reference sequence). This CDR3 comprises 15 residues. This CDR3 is CSASPGLALSDEQYF. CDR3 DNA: TGCAGTGCTAGCCCCGGGCTAGCCTTGTCCGACGAGCAGTACTTC.

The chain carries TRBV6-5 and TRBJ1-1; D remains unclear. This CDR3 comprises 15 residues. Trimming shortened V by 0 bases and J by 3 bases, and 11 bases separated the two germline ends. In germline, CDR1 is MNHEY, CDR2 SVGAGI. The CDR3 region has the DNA TGTGCCAGCAGTTACTCCAATCTTGTGGACACTGAAGCTTTCTTT. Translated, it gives CASSYSNLVDTEAFF.

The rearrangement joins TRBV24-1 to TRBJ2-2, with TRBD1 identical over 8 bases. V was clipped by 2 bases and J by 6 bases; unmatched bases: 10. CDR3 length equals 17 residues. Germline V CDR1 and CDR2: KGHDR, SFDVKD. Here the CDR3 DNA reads TGTGCCACCAGTGATTACAAGGGACAGGCGCGGTCCGGGGAGCTGTTTTTT. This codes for CATSDYKGQARSGELFF.